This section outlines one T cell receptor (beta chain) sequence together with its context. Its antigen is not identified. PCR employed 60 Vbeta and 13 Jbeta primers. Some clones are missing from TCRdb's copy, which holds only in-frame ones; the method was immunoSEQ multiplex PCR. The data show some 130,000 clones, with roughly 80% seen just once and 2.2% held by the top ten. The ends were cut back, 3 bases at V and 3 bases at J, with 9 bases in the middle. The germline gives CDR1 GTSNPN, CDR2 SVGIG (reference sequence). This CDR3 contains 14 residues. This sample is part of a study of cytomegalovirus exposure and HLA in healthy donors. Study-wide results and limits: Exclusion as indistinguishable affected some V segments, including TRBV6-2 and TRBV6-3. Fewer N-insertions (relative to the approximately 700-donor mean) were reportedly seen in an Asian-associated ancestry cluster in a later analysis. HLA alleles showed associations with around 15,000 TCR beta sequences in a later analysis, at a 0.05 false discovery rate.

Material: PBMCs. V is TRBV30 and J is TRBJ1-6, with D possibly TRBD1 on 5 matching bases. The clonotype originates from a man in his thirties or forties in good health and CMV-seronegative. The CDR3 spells CAWRRQSYNSPLHF. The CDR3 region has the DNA TGTGCCTGGAGGCGACAGAGCTATAATTCACCCCTCCACTTT.